A selection of T cell receptor beta chains follows, all from one sample in a study of shared clonotypes between healthy human individuals. The method was immunoSEQ multiplex PCR; TCRdb's version includes in-frame clones alone and lacks a portion of them. This sample has 2 million to 2.5 million clones, with about 92% found just once. Source material: naive CD8+ T cells from PBMCs. Every receptor here comes from a man aged 18 to 29 in good health. Some clones in this sample may be carry-over from other donors' samples. The CDR3 runs from the conserved cysteine through the conserved F or W. A D gene is named only where the DNA matches it firmly. Size values are once, few and many counts, or a class for expanded clones, and some rows have none.

j_call: TRBJ1-5; d_call: NA; cdr3_length: 16; v_call: TRBV4-1; clone_size: NA; cdr3_nt: TGCGCCAGCAGCCAAGTCCCCCGCGCCGGGTATCAGCCCCAGCATTTT; cdr3_aa: CASSQVPRAGYQPQHF
j_call: TRBJ1-5; d_call: TRBD1; cdr3_length: 15; v_call: TRBV27; clone_size: NA; cdr3_nt: TGTGCCAGCAGTTCACTGGACAGGCGGGATCAGCCCCAGCATTTT; cdr3_aa: CASSSLDRRDQPQHF
j_call: TRBJ2-1; d_call: NA; cdr3_length: 15; v_call: TRBV10-2; clone_size: NA; cdr3_nt: TGCGCCAGCAGTGAAGGGTGGGGGTACGGCAATGAGCAGTTCTTC; cdr3_aa: CASSEGWGYGNEQFF
j_call: TRBJ2-7; d_call: NA; cdr3_length: 15; v_call: TRBV27; clone_size: NA; cdr3_nt: TGTGCCAGCAGTTTAGGGCCAGGGGCCTCCTACGAGCAGTACTTC; cdr3_aa: CASSLGPGASYEQYF
j_call: TRBJ1-1; d_call: NA; cdr3_length: 14; v_call: TRBV7-9; clone_size: few; cdr3_nt: TGTGCCAGCAGCCCACCGCGAAGGAACACTGAAGCTTTCTTT; cdr3_aa: CASSPPRRNTEAFF
j_call: TRBJ1-1; d_call: NA; cdr3_length: 13; v_call: TRBV27; clone_size: NA; cdr3_nt: TGTGCCAGCAGTTTAGTAGGGGACACTGAAGCTTTCTTT; cdr3_aa: CASSLVGDTEAFF
j_call: TRBJ2-7; d_call: TRBD2; cdr3_length: 17; v_call: TRBV11-1; clone_size: NA; cdr3_nt: TGTGCCAGCAGCTGGGGACTAGCGGGGCCCCGGGGCTTCGAGCAGTACTTC; cdr3_aa: CASSWGLAGPRGFEQYF
j_call: TRBJ2-7; d_call: TRBD1; cdr3_length: 17; v_call: TRBV7-6; clone_size: NA; cdr3_nt: TGTGCCAGCAGCACCGGGACAGGGGGTAGTAATTCCTACGAGCAGTACTTC; cdr3_aa: CASSTGTGGSNSYEQYF
j_call: TRBJ2-3; d_call: TRBD2; cdr3_length: 18; v_call: TRBV7-6; clone_size: NA; cdr3_nt: TGTGCCAGCAGCAGCCCGGGACTAGCGGGCCTGTACACAGATACGCAGTATTTT; cdr3_aa: CASSSPGLAGLYTDTQYF
j_call: TRBJ2-7; d_call: TRBD2; cdr3_length: 15; v_call: TRBV6-5; clone_size: NA; cdr3_nt: TGTGCCAGCAGTTTCAGACTAGCGGGCAGCTACGAGCAGTACTTC; cdr3_aa: CASSFRLAGSYEQYF
j_call: TRBJ2-1; d_call: TRBD1; cdr3_length: 16; v_call: TRBV4-1; clone_size: NA; cdr3_nt: TGCGCCAGCAGCCAAGATGGGCAGGGGGCCTACAATGAGCAGTTCTTC; cdr3_aa: CASSQDGQGAYNEQFF
j_call: TRBJ1-5; d_call: NA; cdr3_length: 15; v_call: TRBV6-5; clone_size: NA; cdr3_nt: TGTGCCAGCAGCAGTGACAGGCATAGCAATCAGCCCCAGCATTTT; cdr3_aa: CASSSDRHSNQPQHF
j_call: TRBJ2-2; d_call: NA; cdr3_length: 12; v_call: TRBV7-8; clone_size: NA; cdr3_nt: TGTGCCAGCAGCTCCCTCCCCGGGGAGCTGTTTTTT; cdr3_aa: CASSSLPGELFF
j_call: TRBJ2-5; d_call: TRBD1; cdr3_length: 18; v_call: TRBV28; clone_size: NA; cdr3_nt: TGTGCCAGCAGTTTAGTGGAAGGTGGGACAGGTTGGGGAGAGACCCAGTACTTC; cdr3_aa: CASSLVEGGTGWGETQYF
j_call: TRBJ2-3; d_call: TRBD2; cdr3_length: 13; v_call: TRBV7-2; clone_size: NA; cdr3_nt: TGTGCCAGCAGCTCCGCTAGCGGGGATACGCAGTATTTT; cdr3_aa: CASSSASGDTQYF
j_call: TRBJ2-7; d_call: NA; cdr3_length: 15; v_call: TRBV27; clone_size: NA; cdr3_nt: TGTGCCAGCAGTTTCTCACTTATTTTAGTCGACGAGCAGTACTTC; cdr3_aa: CASSFSLILVDEQYF
j_call: TRBJ2-1; d_call: NA; cdr3_length: 11; v_call: TRBV11-2; clone_size: once; cdr3_nt: TGTGCCAGCAGCCTCTTTAATGAGCAGTTCTTC; cdr3_aa: CASSLFNEQFF
j_call: TRBJ2-7; d_call: NA; cdr3_length: 13; v_call: TRBV28; clone_size: NA; cdr3_nt: TGTGCCAGCAGTTCATACAGAAAGGGCGAGCAGTACTTC; cdr3_aa: CASSSYRKGEQYF
j_call: TRBJ1-5; d_call: TRBD1; cdr3_length: 14; v_call: TRBV9; clone_size: NA; cdr3_nt: TGTGCCAGCAGCGCGACAGGGGCCGCTAGGGCCCAGCATTTT; cdr3_aa: CASSATGAARAQHF
j_call: TRBJ1-4; d_call: NA; cdr3_length: 16; v_call: TRBV5-1; clone_size: NA; cdr3_nt: TGCGCCAGCAGCTTGGATACCAGGGCGGCTAATGAAAAACTGTTTTTT; cdr3_aa: CASSLDTRAANEKLFF
j_call: TRBJ2-1; d_call: NA; cdr3_length: 15; v_call: TRBV11-1; clone_size: NA; cdr3_nt: TGTGCCAGCAGCTTAGGCGGGTTCCGCTACAATGAGCAGTTCTTC; cdr3_aa: CASSLGGFRYNEQFF
j_call: TRBJ2-1; d_call: NA; cdr3_length: 15; v_call: TRBV9; clone_size: NA; cdr3_nt: TGTGCCAGCAGCGTAGGAGAGGGAACAGCGAATGAGCAGTTCTTC; cdr3_aa: CASSVGEGTANEQFF
j_call: TRBJ2-5; d_call: NA; cdr3_length: 14; v_call: TRBV28; clone_size: once; cdr3_nt: TGTGCCAGCAGTTTTCGGCTAGTGGAAGAGACCCAGTACTTC; cdr3_aa: CASSFRLVEETQYF
j_call: TRBJ2-5; d_call: TRBD2; cdr3_length: 15; v_call: TRBV7-9; clone_size: NA; cdr3_nt: TGTGCCAGCAGCTTTAGAACGGGAGGGCCGGGGGAGCAGTACTTC; cdr3_aa: CASSFRTGGPGEQYF
j_call: TRBJ2-7; d_call: NA; cdr3_length: 13; v_call: TRBV5-6; clone_size: NA; cdr3_nt: TGTGCCAGCAGCTTGTTGCCAGCCAACGAGCAGTACTTC; cdr3_aa: CASSLLPANEQYF
j_call: TRBJ1-1; d_call: TRBD1; cdr3_length: 16; v_call: TRBV9; clone_size: once; cdr3_nt: TGTGCCAGCAGCGAGAGCCAGGACAGGGTGAGGACTGAAGCTTTCTTT; cdr3_aa: CASSESQDRVRTEAFF
j_call: TRBJ2-7; d_call: NA; cdr3_length: 15; v_call: TRBV7-6; clone_size: NA; cdr3_nt: TGTGCCAGCAGCGAGAGGCGCGATAACGGTTTCGAGCAGTACTTC; cdr3_aa: CASSERRDNGFEQYF
j_call: TRBJ2-1; d_call: TRBD2; cdr3_length: 16; v_call: TRBV7-9; clone_size: once; cdr3_nt: TGTGCCAGCAGCTCCGGACTAGCGGGGTTCTACAATGAGCAGTTCTTC; cdr3_aa: CASSSGLAGFYNEQFF
j_call: TRBJ2-7; d_call: NA; cdr3_length: 13; v_call: TRBV28; clone_size: NA; cdr3_nt: TGTGCCAGCAGTTTAGGGACCGTCTACGAGCAGTACTTC; cdr3_aa: CASSLGTVYEQYF
j_call: TRBJ1-2; d_call: NA; cdr3_length: 16; v_call: TRBV5-6; clone_size: NA; cdr3_nt: TGTGCCAGCATGGGATGGGACCTCCCAAGGTCCTATGGCTACACCTTC; cdr3_aa: CASMGWDLPRSYGYTF
j_call: TRBJ1-2; d_call: TRBD1; cdr3_length: 15; v_call: TRBV19; clone_size: NA; cdr3_nt: TGTGCCAGTAGTAGCCATACAGGGGGGGCTGATGGCTACACCTTC; cdr3_aa: CASSSHTGGADGYTF
j_call: TRBJ2-2; d_call: TRBD1; cdr3_length: 16; v_call: TRBV10-3; clone_size: NA; cdr3_nt: TGTGCCACCTACCCACCGACAGGGGAAGGCACCGGGGAGCTGTTTTTT; cdr3_aa: CATYPPTGEGTGELFF
j_call: TRBJ2-7; d_call: NA; cdr3_length: 16; v_call: TRBV6-5; clone_size: NA; cdr3_nt: TGTGCCAGCAGTTACGGGGGGGCGGGGAGCTCCTACGAGCAGTACTTC; cdr3_aa: CASSYGGAGSSYEQYF
j_call: TRBJ2-2; d_call: NA; cdr3_length: 16; v_call: TRBV9; clone_size: NA; cdr3_nt: TGTGCCAGCAGCGTAGCGGGGGGCTCTAGCACCGGGGAGCTGTTTTTT; cdr3_aa: CASSVAGGSSTGELFF
j_call: TRBJ2-1; d_call: NA; cdr3_length: 17; v_call: TRBV6-1; clone_size: NA; cdr3_nt: TGTGCCAGCAGCGAAAAACATAGACAGGGACTCTACAATGAGCAGTTCTTC; cdr3_aa: CASSEKHRQGLYNEQFF
j_call: TRBJ2-1; d_call: NA; cdr3_length: 15; v_call: TRBV4-3; clone_size: once; cdr3_nt: TGCGCCAGCAGCCAAAGGAGCAGACCCTACAATGAGCAGTTCTTC; cdr3_aa: CASSQRSRPYNEQFF
j_call: TRBJ2-3; d_call: TRBD2; cdr3_length: 16; v_call: TRBV9; clone_size: once; cdr3_nt: TGTGCCAGCAGCGTCCCAATAGCGGGAGGGGCAGATACGCAGTATTTT; cdr3_aa: CASSVPIAGGADTQYF
j_call: TRBJ1-2; d_call: NA; cdr3_length: 15; v_call: TRBV5-6; clone_size: NA; cdr3_nt: TGTGCCAGCAGCTATCTCTCCGCGCTTGTTTGGGGCTACACCTTC; cdr3_aa: CASSYLSALVWGYTF
j_call: TRBJ2-1; d_call: TRBD2; cdr3_length: 18; v_call: TRBV15; clone_size: NA; cdr3_nt: TGTGCCACCAGCAGAGATCGTCGGCTAGCGGTCACATACAATGAGCAGTTCTTC; cdr3_aa: CATSRDRRLAVTYNEQFF
j_call: TRBJ2-3; d_call: NA; cdr3_length: 15; v_call: TRBV28; clone_size: NA; cdr3_nt: TGTGCCAGCAGTTTCTTGGGCGGGAGCACAGATACGCAGTATTTT; cdr3_aa: CASSFLGGSTDTQYF